The clone carrying this TCR beta chain has a handful of counts. CDR3 size: 14 residues. Trimming left V 6 bases short and J 5 bases short, with 16 bases between. The germline gives CDR1 MDHEN, CDR2 SYDVKM. MiXCR, run by TCRdb on the 5' RACE reads, gives a single entry per CDR3 protein. The repertoire includes some 300,000 distinct CDR3 sequences, approximately 8% of them detected once, and 17% sits in the top ten. The sample belongs to a study of T cells after yellow fever vaccination. This clonotype was obtained from a man younger than 35 who received the YFV17D yellow fever vaccine. V gene TRBV28 combines with J gene TRBJ2-5; tentative D call: TRBD1 (6 bases). Source: PBMCs, taken roughly 47 days after the first yellow fever vaccination. This CDR3 reads CASRKQQGSETQYF. The CDR3 nucleotides read TGTGCCAGCAGGAAACAACAGGGATCGGAGACCCAGTACTTC.